This T cell receptor (beta chain) was retrieved from a study of T cells after yellow fever vaccination (dated by TCRdb to 2018 to 2020). In terms of the full investigation: The SMART-Seq v4 Ultra Low Input RNA kit was used to prepare libraries from fractions with low cell numbers. The cohort comprised two healthy male donors, one aged 18 to 29 and one aged 30 to 39 years. To follow T-cell clones before and after both primary and booster YFV17D yellow fever vaccination, bulk TCR alpha and beta repertoires underwent longitudinal sequencing. Blood was collected at multiple timepoints before and after primary and secondary immunization, and bulk PBMC replicates and cell subsets were isolated.

Taken from the germline V gene, the CDR1 and CDR2 loops are MGHRA and YSYEKL. Relative to germline, V is missing 4 bases and J is missing 4 bases, with 9 bases of the junction outside any gene match. Including cysteine and phenylalanine, the CDR3 has 15 amino acids. The DNA shown is the 45-base CDR3, in frame from base 1. Sequencing was performed on an Illumina NovaSeq 6000. TCR cDNA was synthesized by 5'RACE template switching, through which a universal primer site and unique molecular identifiers were introduced. cDNA synthesis was primed from both the TCR alpha and TCR beta constant segments. Two PCR steps were used to amplify libraries, with sample barcodes and sequencing adapters being added in the second step. Libraries were sequenced on Illumina HiSeq 2500 (2x100 bp) or NovaSeq (2x150 bp). Per the original workflow: MIGEC was used to demultiplex reads and collapse the reads into UMI consensus sequences, and MiXCR was used for V(D)J alignment. Vaccine-responding clonotypes were defined with edgeR using replicate PBMC samples, requiring FDR below 0.01 and a log2 fold change above 5 up to day 15. CD4 or CD8 identity was assigned to each bulk clonotype according to whether the clonotype was present at higher abundance in the sequenced CD4 repertoire or the sequenced CD8 repertoire. The public reads were reprocessed in TCRdb via fastp at Q25 and MiXCR, keeping in-frame beta chains. Every entry covers one CDR3 protein and lists the most common genes and DNA from its rows. These V and J calls originate from TCRdb's pipeline instead of the authors' own analysis. This sample lists 120,000 or so distinct CDR3 sequences; 12% to 15% were detected once. The leading ten clones occupy roughly 44% of the sample.

The paper's findings and limits, for the study overall: A small fraction of clonotypes showed up in both the CD4 and CD8 compartments, probably as a result of convergent recombination. Computational filtering was required because FACS-sorted repertoires could contain abundant contaminating clonotypes from the bulk population. Because only a couple of donors were included in the study, the extent to which the findings can be generalized is limited. The secondary T-cell response was weaker than the primary response but faster, peaking on day 5 instead of day 15. Most clones expanded after primary vaccination (around 96% of CD4 and 70% to 90% of CD8) were re-detected after the booster, suggesting that broad memory maintenance occurred.

This clonotype was recorded a few times. No antigen is known for it. No per-base quality is available; no much larger clone lies one base away. The treatment or condition label, as the study defines it: live attenuated yellow fever vaccine strain. PBMCs were isolated from peripheral blood using a standard Ficoll-Paque protocol. Dynabeads CD4 and CD8 positive selection kits were used to isolate CD4 and CD8 T-cell fractions. TriZol was used to extract RNA from bulk PBMCs, CD4 and CD8 fractions, and dextramer-positive and dextramer-negative fractions. The sequencing used CD8+ T cells sorted from PBMCs, collected 5 days after the yellow fever booster vaccination. The receptor was derived from a man aged 18 to 29 who received the YFV17D yellow fever vaccine. Recombination joined TRBV4-1 with TRBJ2-7, and TRBD1 matches 8 of the central bases. The CDR3 reads as follows: CASSPRIQGAYEQYF. The DNA reads as follows: TGCGCCAGCAGCCCGCGAATCCAGGGGGCTTACGAGCAGTACTTC.